This TCR beta chain was observed in a study of T cell clonality in common variable immunodeficiency. This clone was counted ten times or more. With the read ending 3 residues before the CDR3 end, the germline J gene is used to fill in that end. The CDR3 extends over 13 amino acids. The germline V and J ends were trimmed by 5 bases and 1 base, with 8 bases remaining between them. Germline CDR1 and CDR2: SGHVS and FNYEAQ. Generated by immunoSEQ multiplex PCR, the TCRdb table keeps only in-frame clones and is missing some. Found here are some 38,000 clones, no singletons; the ten largest cover over 0.95%.

Material: peripheral blood mononuclear cells. The sequence was obtained from a person aged 18 to 75 in good health. The J gene is TRBJ1-2, the V gene TRBV7-6; the D gene is possibly TRBD1 (5 bases). The part of the CDR3 DNA that was read is TGTGCCAGCAGCCTCGACAGTAACTATGGC. Its translation is CASSLDSNYG. The whole CDR3 sequence reads CASSLDSNYGYTF.